This record covers a single T cell receptor (beta chain). Its target is unknown. V lost 1 base and J lost 0, with 10 bases in between. CDR3 length equals 16 residues. Germline CDR1 LGHNA, CDR2 YSLEER. TCRdb's table, derived via immunoSEQ multiplex PCR, lists solely in-frame clones and lacks some. The sample has 2 million to 2.5 million clones, 85% to 95% seen once. The data originate from a study of shared clonotypes between healthy human individuals. Study-level findings and limits: Clonotypes that were shared across four donors made up approximately 5% of naive CD4 clonotypes. Generation probability values for non-shared clonotypes were lower than those for clonotypes shared by all four donors. For sorted subsets, rarefaction showed incomplete sequencing despite large depth.

The specimen was naive CD4+ T cells from PBMCs. Subset meaning: CD45RA+ positively selected. The sequence came from a man aged 18 to 29 in good health. Some clones in this sample may be carry-over from other donors' samples. This chain joins TRBV4-3 and TRBJ2-1; perhaps TRBD2 as D (6 bases). The CDR3 loop reads CASSQGAGSSYNEQFF. The DNA for the CDR3 is TGCGCCAGCAGCCAAGGGGCCGGGAGCTCCTACAATGAGCAGTTCTTC.